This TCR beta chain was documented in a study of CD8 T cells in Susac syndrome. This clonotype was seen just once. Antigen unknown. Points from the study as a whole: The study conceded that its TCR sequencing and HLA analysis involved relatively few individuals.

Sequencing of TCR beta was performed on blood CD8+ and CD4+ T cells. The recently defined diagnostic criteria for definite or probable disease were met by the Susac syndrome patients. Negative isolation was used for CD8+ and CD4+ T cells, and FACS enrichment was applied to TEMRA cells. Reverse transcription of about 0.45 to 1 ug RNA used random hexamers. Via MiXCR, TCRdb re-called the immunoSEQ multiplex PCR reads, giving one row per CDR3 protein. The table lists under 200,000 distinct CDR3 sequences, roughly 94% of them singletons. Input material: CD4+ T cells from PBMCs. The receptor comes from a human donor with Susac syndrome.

Here the CDR3 DNA reads TGTGCCAGCAGCTTAGCGGGCTCAGCAGGGGCGAGTGAAAAACTGTTTTTT. It translates to CASSLAGSAGASEKLFF. The chain uses TRBV11-2 and TRBJ1-4, with D possibly being TRBD1 (6 bases). Germline V gene data show CDR1 as SGHAT and CDR2 as FQNNGV. V was shortened by 1 base and J by 7 bases, with 19 bases between the two germline ends. This CDR3 has 17 amino acids.